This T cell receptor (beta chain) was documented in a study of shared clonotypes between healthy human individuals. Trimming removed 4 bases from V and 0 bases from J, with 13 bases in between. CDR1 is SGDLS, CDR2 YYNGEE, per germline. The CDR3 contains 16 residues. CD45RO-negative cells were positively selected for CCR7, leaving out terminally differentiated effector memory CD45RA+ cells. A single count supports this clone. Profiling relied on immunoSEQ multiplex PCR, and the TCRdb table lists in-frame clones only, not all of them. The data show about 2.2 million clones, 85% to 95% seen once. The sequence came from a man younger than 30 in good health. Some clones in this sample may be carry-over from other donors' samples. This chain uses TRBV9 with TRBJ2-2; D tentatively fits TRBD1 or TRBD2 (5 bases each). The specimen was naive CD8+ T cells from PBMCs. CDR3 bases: TGTGCCAGCAGCTCTGGGGACGGACCGAACACCGGGGAGCTGTTTTTT. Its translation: CASSSGDGPNTGELFF.